This T cell receptor (beta chain) was captured in a study of early T cells in non-severe SARS-CoV-2 infection. Study-wide background: Chains stayed unpaired after sequencing of bulk RNA from unsorted whole blood.

This clonotype was found a few times. Its antigen is as yet unknown. Unique molecular identifiers tagged individual cDNA molecules. Via MiXCR, TCRdb re-called the 5' RACE reads, giving one row per CDR3 protein. The sample holds 100,000 to 130,000 distinct CDR3 sequences; around 10% are singletons and the top ten take 6.5% to 8%. V lost 0 bases to trimming and J lost 1 base, with 6 bases between them. CDR1 LGHNA and CDR2 YNFKEQ come from the germline V gene. The CDR3 totals 14 residues. General study findings and limits: Private and CD4 specificities were missed by VDJdb matching, skewed to anti-spike CD8.

The V and J genes are TRBV4-2 and TRBJ1-1; D call uncertain. This TCR derives from an adult who was a healthcare worker with PCR-confirmed SARS-CoV-2 infection or an uninfected control (not recorded which). Sequenced material: whole blood. The CDR3 is CASSQDQENTEAFF. CDR3 nucleotides: TGTGCCAGCAGCCAAGATCAGGAGAACACTGAAGCTTTCTTT.